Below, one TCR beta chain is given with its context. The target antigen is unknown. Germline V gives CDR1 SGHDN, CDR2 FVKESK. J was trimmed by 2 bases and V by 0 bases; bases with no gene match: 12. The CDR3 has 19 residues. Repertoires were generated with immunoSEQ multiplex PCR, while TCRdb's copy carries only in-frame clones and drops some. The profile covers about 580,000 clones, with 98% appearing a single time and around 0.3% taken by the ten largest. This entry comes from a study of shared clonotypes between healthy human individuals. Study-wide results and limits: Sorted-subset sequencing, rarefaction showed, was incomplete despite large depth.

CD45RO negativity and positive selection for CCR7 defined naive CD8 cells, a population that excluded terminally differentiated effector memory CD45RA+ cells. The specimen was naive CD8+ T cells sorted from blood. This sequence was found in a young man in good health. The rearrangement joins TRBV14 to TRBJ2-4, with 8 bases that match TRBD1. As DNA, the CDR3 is TGTGCCAGCAGCCAAGATGTCATAGGGCAGGGGGCGACCAAAAACATTCAGTACTTC. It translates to CASSQDVIGQGATKNIQYF. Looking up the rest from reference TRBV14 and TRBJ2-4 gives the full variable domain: EAGVTQFPSHSVIEKGQTVTLRCDPISGHDNLYWYRRVMGKEIKFLLHFVKESKQDESGMPNNRFLAERTGGTYSTLKVQPAELEDSGVYFCASSQDVIGQGATKNIQYFGAGTRLSVL.